The 11 T cell receptor beta chains given below trace back to one sample, sequenced in a study of identical twins. TCRdb reanalysed the 5' RACE reads using MiXCR and keeps one entry per CDR3 protein. The sample includes just under 550,000 distinct CDR3 sequences, about 15% of them seen just once. This sample was shared with a second study, whose subject was yellow fever vaccine responses in identical twins.

The source material was CD4+ T cells sorted from blood. The origin of the receptors is a woman aged 18 to 35 in good health.

This clonotype was found many times. This rearrangement joins TRBV6-1 to TRBJ1-1, with a weak D call TRBD1 (5 bases). CDR1 MNHNS and CDR2 SASEGT come from the germline V gene. The CDR3 sequence is 13 residues long. The V end was cut by 7 bases, the J end by 1 base, with 10 bases between. The CDR3 region is CASTPGGNTEAFF. The CDR3 DNA sequence: TGTGCCAGCACTCCGGGGGGGAACACTGAAGCTTTCTTT.

CDR3 sequence: CASSQDWNTGELFF. The CDR3, as DNA: TGTGCCAGCAGCCAAGATTGGAACACCGGGGAGCTGTTTTTT. The chain uses TRBV3-1 and TRBJ2-2; no definite D call. This CDR3 is 14 amino acids long. V dropped 0 bases and J dropped 1 base, with 3 bases sitting between them. Germline-derived CDR1 and CDR2 are LGHDT and YNNKEL (reference sequence).

This clonotype was seen only a few times. This rearrangement joins TRBV12-3 or TRBV12-4 to TRBJ1-1; D remains ambiguous. Trimming removed 3 bases from V and 0 bases from J, with 17 bases in between. The CDR3 covers 17 residues. The CDR3 reads CASSFLGIVGLNTEAFF. CDR3 coding DNA: TGTGCCAGCAGTTTTTTGGGCATAGTAGGTCTGAACACTGAAGCTTTCTTT.

The J gene is TRBJ1-5, the V gene TRBV3-1, with TRBD1 matching over 10 bases. This CDR3 region has 15 residues. The V and J ends lost 1 base and 7 bases, in that order; junction bases with no gene match: 4. Germline values: CDR1 LGHDT, CDR2 YNNKEL (reference sequence). The CDR3 loop reads CASSQGGTGAQPQHF. The CDR3 DNA reads as TGTGCCAGCAGCCAAGGGGGGACAGGGGCCCAGCCCCAGCATTTT.

This clonotype has only a few counts. This rearrangement joins TRBV7-9 to TRBJ2-3; the D is unclear. V dropped 3 bases and J dropped 2 bases, with 9 bases sitting between them. Germline lookup yields CDR1 SEHNR and CDR2 FQNEAQ (reference sequence). CDR3 size: 14 residues. CDR3 nucleotide sequence: TGTGCCAGCAGCTTTGAAGGGTTCACAGATACGCAGTATTTT. Translated: CASSFEGFTDTQYF.

This clonotype was seen at least ten times. The gene calls are TRBV24-1 and TRBJ2-2; D possibly corresponds to TRBD2 (5 bases). The CDR3 sequence is 15 residues long. From germline, CDR1 is KGHDR and CDR2 SFDVKD. V was pared by 5 bases and J by 3 bases, with 12 bases between. The CDR3 sequence: CATSGGARDTGELFF. The CDR3 region has the DNA TGTGCCACCAGTGGGGGAGCACGAGACACCGGGGAGCTGTTTTTT.

V is TRBV7-2 and J is TRBJ1-1; 7 positions match TRBD1. CDR1 and CDR2 (germline): SGHTA, FQGNSA. The trim removed 5 bases at V and 11 bases at J, leaving 11 bases unmatched. This CDR3 has 13 residues. In DNA form, the CDR3 reads TGTGCCAGCAGCCCGCCGACAGGGCTGAGGGCTTTCTTT. Its protein product is CASSPPTGLRAFF.

This clonotype showed up just a few times. The chain has TRBV11-2 and TRBJ2-1; TRBD2 might be the D (5 bases). Germline V CDR1 and CDR2: SGHAT, FQNNGV. V was pared by 7 bases and J by 0 bases, with 22 bases between. The CDR3 covers 18 residues. The CDR3 is CASTSGIRGPSSYNEQFF. CDR3 nucleotides: TGTGCCAGCACCTCTGGGATCCGAGGGCCCTCCTCCTACAATGAGCAGTTCTTC.

This chain uses TRBV12-3 or TRBV12-4 with TRBJ1-1, with 8 positions matching TRBD1. The CDR3 spans 14 residues. Trimming cost V 5 bases and J 5 bases; bases outside gene matches: 7. The CDR3 bases are TGTGCCAGCAGTCCCGTACAGGGGGGGACTGAAGCTTTCTTT. Translating it yields CASSPVQGGTEAFF.

This clonotype came up a few times. The chain couples TRBV11-1 to TRBJ2-2; 10 positions agree with TRBD2. Germline V gene lookup returns CDR1 SGHAT and CDR2 FQDESV (reference sequence). The junction had 12 bases not matched to a gene; V was cut back by 2 bases and J by 6 bases. This CDR3 comprises 18 residues. This CDR3 is CASSLIFQLAGNAGELFF. CDR3 bases: TGTGCCAGCAGCTTAATTTTCCAACTAGCGGGAAACGCCGGGGAGCTGTTTTTT.

This clonotype has a count of ten or more. This chain uses TRBV15 with TRBJ1-4; 8 bases line up with TRBD1. J was trimmed by 10 bases and V by 0 bases; bases with no gene match: 4. This CDR3 comprises 14 residues. CDR1 and CDR2 (germline): LNHNV, YYDKDF (reference sequence). CDR3 sequence reads: CATSRDDRGRKLFF. CDR3 nucleotide sequence: TGTGCCACCAGCAGAGATGACAGGGGAAGAAAACTGTTTTTT.